Described below is a single TCR beta chain sequence and its context. The sample is drawn from a study of shared clonotypes between healthy human individuals. Several immunoSEQ plates received, in even portions, the genomic DNA of each subset. Assay: immunoSEQ multiplex PCR; the TCRdb copy retains only in-frame clones and omits some. The table has roughly 400,000 clones, around 96% seen once; the top ten hold less than 0.35%. Germline values: CDR1 LGHNA, CDR2 YNFKEQ. This CDR3 is 15 amino acids long. V lost 0 bases and J lost 2, with 8 bases in between. The V call is TRBV4-2, the J call TRBJ2-1; possibly TRBD1 for D (6 bases). The material sequenced was memory CD8+ T cells sorted from blood. Subset denoted: CD45RO+ cells pooled with CCR7-negative TemRA cells. This clonotype was sampled from a man aged 25-40 years in good health. The CDR3 DNA follows: TGTGCCAGCAGCCAAGAAAGGACAGCCTACAATGAGCAGTTCTTC. Translating gives CASSQERTAYNEQFF.